This TCR beta chain stems from a study of PD-L1 blockade in urothelial cancer. As for the study in general: Males with bladder-origin urothelial cancer constituted most of the 29 patients. A median roughly 150,000 T cells were found in blood samples.

Trimming pared 5 bases from V and 5 bases from J, leaving 15 bases between. Germline CDR1 SGHTA, CDR2 FQGNSA. The CDR3 runs 14 residues. Only in-frame clones appear in the TCRdb table, and some are missing; sequencing was by immunoSEQ multiplex PCR. This sample has 35,000 to 45,000 clones, with more than 75% found just once. The clonotype was recovered from an older woman with urothelial cancer. The J gene is TRBJ1-1, the V gene TRBV7-2; a possible D gene is TRBD1 (6 bases). Sequenced material: PBMCs, taken around atezolizumab (anti-PD-L1) treatment. Here the CDR3 reads CASSPQGQDTEAFF. CDR3 in DNA: TGTGCCAGCAGCCCCCAGGGGCAGGATACTGAAGCTTTCTTT.